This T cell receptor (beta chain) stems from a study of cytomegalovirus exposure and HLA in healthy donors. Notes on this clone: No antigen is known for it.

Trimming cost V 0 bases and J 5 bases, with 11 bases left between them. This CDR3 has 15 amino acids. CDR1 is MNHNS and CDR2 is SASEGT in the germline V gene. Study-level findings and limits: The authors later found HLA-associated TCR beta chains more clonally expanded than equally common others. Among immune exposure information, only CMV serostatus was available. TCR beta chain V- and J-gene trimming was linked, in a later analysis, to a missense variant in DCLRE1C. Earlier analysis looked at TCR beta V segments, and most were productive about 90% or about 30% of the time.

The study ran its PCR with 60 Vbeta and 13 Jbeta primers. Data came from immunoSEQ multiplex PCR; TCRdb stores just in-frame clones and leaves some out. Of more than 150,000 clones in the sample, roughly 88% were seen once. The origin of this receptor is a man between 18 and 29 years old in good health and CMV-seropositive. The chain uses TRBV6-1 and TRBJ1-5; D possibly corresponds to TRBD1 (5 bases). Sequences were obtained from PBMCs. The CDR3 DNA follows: TGTGCCAGCAGTGAAGCGGGCGGGGGTCATCAGCCCCAGCATTTT. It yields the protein CASSEAGGGHQPQHF.